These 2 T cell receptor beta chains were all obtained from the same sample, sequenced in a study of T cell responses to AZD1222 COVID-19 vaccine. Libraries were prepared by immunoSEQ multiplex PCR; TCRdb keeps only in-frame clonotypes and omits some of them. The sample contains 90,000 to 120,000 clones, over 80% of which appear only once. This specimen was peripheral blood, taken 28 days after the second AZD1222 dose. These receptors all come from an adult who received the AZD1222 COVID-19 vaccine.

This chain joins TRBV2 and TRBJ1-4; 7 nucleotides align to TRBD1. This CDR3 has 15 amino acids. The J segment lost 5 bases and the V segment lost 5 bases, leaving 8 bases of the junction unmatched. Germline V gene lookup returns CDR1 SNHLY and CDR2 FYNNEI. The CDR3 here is CASSMMTGLNEKLFF. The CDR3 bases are TGTGCCAGCAGTATGATGACAGGGTTGAATGAAAAACTGTTTTTT.

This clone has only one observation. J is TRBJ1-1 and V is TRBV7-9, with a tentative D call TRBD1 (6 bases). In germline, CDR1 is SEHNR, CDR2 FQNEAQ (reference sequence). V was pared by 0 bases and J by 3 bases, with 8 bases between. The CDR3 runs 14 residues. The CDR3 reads CASSLAGGHTEAFF. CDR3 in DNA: TGTGCCAGCAGCTTAGCAGGGGGTCACACTGAAGCTTTCTTT.